The 8 T cell receptor beta chains below were found in one sample sequenced in a study of blood T cell repertoires in COVID-19. Profiled with immunoSEQ multiplex PCR; TCRdb holds only in-frame clones, not every one. This table holds approximately 62,000 clones, about 81% found once. The specimen was peripheral blood. The receptors here all came from a man older than 75 with acute or convalescent COVID-19.

In this sample, this clone turned up a few times. This chain uses TRBV3-1 (or the pseudogene TRBV3-2) with TRBJ1-3; D ambiguous. Per germline, CDR1 LGHDT and CDR2 YNNKEL (reference sequence). The CDR3 contains 12 residues. V was clipped by 4 bases and J by 3 bases, with 4 bases between them. This chain's CDR3 is CASSRSGNTIYF. For the CDR3, the DNA is TGTGCCAGCAGCCGTAGTGGAAACACCATATATTTT.

The CDR3 loop is CASRRQGAWEYEQYF. CDR3 DNA sequence: TGTGCCAGCAGACGACAGGGGGCCTGGGAATACGAGCAGTACTTC. The gene calls are TRBV27 and TRBJ2-7, with TRBD1 matching 10 bases. The germline V gene has CDR1 MNHEY and CDR2 SMNVEV (reference sequence). V lost 6 bases, J lost 4 bases, and 9 bases stayed unmatched. This CDR3 contains 15 residues.

This rearrangement joins TRBV5-1 to TRBJ2-1; 7 bases match TRBD2. Trimming at V came to 4 bases and at J to 8 bases, leaving 12 bases not matched to a gene. The CDR3 length is 15 residues. CDR1 is SGHRS, CDR2 YFSETQ, per germline. CDR3 loop: CASSGSGGGTYEQFF. CDR3 sequence (DNA): TGCGCCAGCAGCGGATCAGGCGGGGGTACCTATGAGCAGTTCTTC. Combining the CDR3 with reference TRBV5-1 and TRBJ2-1 gives the whole variable domain KAGVTQTPRYLIKTRGQQVTLSCSPISGHRSVSWYQQTPGQGLQFLFEYFSETQRNKGNFPGRFSGRQFSNSRSEMNVSTLELGDSALYLCASSGSGGGTYEQFFGPGTRLTVL.

The J gene is TRBJ2-2, the V gene TRBV30; the D is unclear. This CDR3 is 18 amino acids long. Trimming pared 0 bases from V and 2 bases from J, leaving 19 bases between. Germline lookup yields CDR1 GTSNPN and CDR2 SVGIG (reference sequence). The CDR3 sequence is CAWSVQISRIANTGELFF. For the CDR3, the DNA is TGTGCCTGGAGTGTACAGATTTCTCGGATCGCCAACACCGGGGAGCTGTTTTTT.

This clone occurred once. V is TRBV7-8 and J is TRBJ1-2, with D perhaps matching TRBD1 (6 bases). Germline assignment: CDR1 SGHVS and CDR2 FQNEAQ. The CDR3 is made up of 15 amino acids. Deletions cut 3 bases from V and 4 bases from J, with 15 bases between. The CDR3 DNA sequence: TGTGCCAGCAGCTTTAACCAGGGGCAGACCTATGGCTACACCTTC. Translation gives CASSFNQGQTYGYTF.

The chain has TRBV3-1 (or the pseudogene TRBV3-2) and TRBJ2-2, with 7 nucleotides matching TRBD1. Germline V CDR1 and CDR2: LGHDT, YNNKEL (reference sequence). The CDR3 is 14 amino acids. Trimming at V came to 6 bases and at J to 2 bases, leaving 3 bases not matched to a gene. The CDR3 DNA is TGTGCCAGCAGATCAGGGGGAAACACCGGGGAGCTGTTTTTT. Its protein is CASRSGGNTGELFF.

This chain uses TRBV19 with TRBJ1-1, with D possibly matching TRBD1 (6 bases). Per the germline V gene, CDR1 is LNHDA and CDR2 is SQIVND (reference sequence). Trimming removed 6 bases at V and 2 bases at J, with 16 bases between. The CDR3 consists of 15 residues. CDR3 DNA: TGTGCCAGTAGCGAACGGACAGCGTCAAACACTGAAGCTTTCTTT. This translates into CASSERTASNTEAFF.

The rearrangement links TRBV5-1 to TRBJ1-2; possibly TRBD1 for D (5 bases). The ends were cut back, 2 bases at V and 3 bases at J, with 8 bases in the middle. Per the germline V gene, CDR1 is SGHRS and CDR2 is YFSETQ. This CDR3 is 13 amino acids long. CDR3 DNA: TGCGCCAGCAGCTTCGACAGCTACTATGGCTACACCTTC. It translates to CASSFDSYYGYTF.